These T cell receptor beta chains were read from a single sample in a study of CD8+ T cells in alopecia areata. Assay used: immunoSEQ multiplex PCR; TCRdb lists only in-frame clones, some missing. In the table there are some 190,000 clones, about three fifths of which are singletons. The material sequenced was CD4+ T cells sorted from blood, taken at week 24, from a patient treated with tofacitinib. These receptor sequences come from a human donor with alopecia areata. CDR3s include the opening cysteine and the closing phenylalanine or tryptophan. Fields, in order: clone size, V gene, J gene, D gene, CDR3 DNA, CDR3 protein. D genes are given only for firm matches. Size values are once, few and many counts, or a class for expanded clones, and some rows have none.

clone_size: -
v_call: TRBV9
j_call: TRBJ2-5
d_call: TRBD2
cdr3_nt: TGTGCCAGCAGCGTAGCTAGCGGCTTACCAGAGACCCAGTACTTC
cdr3_aa: CASSVASGLPETQYF

clone_size: -
v_call: TRBV30
j_call: TRBJ2-3
d_call: -
cdr3_nt: TGTGCCTGGAGTCTAACCCAAACAGATACGCAGTATTTT
cdr3_aa: CAWSLTQTDTQYF

clone_size: few
v_call: TRBV28
j_call: TRBJ2-7
d_call: -
cdr3_nt: TGTGCCAGCGGAAGTTCCAGGGAGCAGTACTTC
cdr3_aa: CASGSSREQYF

clone_size: few
v_call: TRBV5-4
j_call: TRBJ2-4
d_call: TRBD1
cdr3_nt: TGTGCCAGCAGCGGCCGGGACAGGAAAAACATTCAGTACTTC
cdr3_aa: CASSGRDRKNIQYF

clone_size: few
v_call: TRBV2
j_call: TRBJ2-7
d_call: -
cdr3_nt: TGTGCCAGCAGAGGAGAAGGGGGCGAGCAGTACTTC
cdr3_aa: CASRGEGGEQYF

clone_size: -
v_call: TRBV11-1
j_call: TRBJ1-1
d_call: -
cdr3_nt: TGTGCCAGCAGCGATGTGGCGGCGGGAGCTTTCTTT
cdr3_aa: CASSDVAAGAFF

clone_size: -
v_call: TRBV19
j_call: TRBJ2-4
d_call: -
cdr3_nt: TGTGCCAGTAGTATCCTAGCCAAAAACATTCAGTACTTC
cdr3_aa: CASSILAKNIQYF

clone_size: few
v_call: TRBV7-3
j_call: TRBJ2-3
d_call: TRBD2
cdr3_nt: TGTGCCAGCAGCTTGGCGGGGGGTTCTAGCACAGATACGCAGTATTTT
cdr3_aa: CASSLAGGSSTDTQYF

clone_size: few
v_call: TRBV7-2
j_call: TRBJ2-7
d_call: TRBD2
cdr3_nt: TGTGCCAGCAGCTTTGGACTAGCGGGGGCCGACAGAACCTACGAGCAGTACTTC
cdr3_aa: CASSFGLAGADRTYEQYF

clone_size: -
v_call: TRBV30
j_call: TRBJ2-7
d_call: -
cdr3_nt: TGTGCCTGGAGTGTACGGGGGAAATCCTACGAGCAGTACTTC
cdr3_aa: CAWSVRGKSYEQYF

clone_size: -
v_call: TRBV7-2
j_call: TRBJ2-5
d_call: -
cdr3_nt: TGTGCCAGCAGCCAACTCGACAGTCAAGAGACCCAGTACTTC
cdr3_aa: CASSQLDSQETQYF

clone_size: -
v_call: TRBV11-2
j_call: TRBJ2-1
d_call: TRBD2
cdr3_nt: TGTGCCAGCAGGTCAACGGGGGGTGAGCAGTTCTTC
cdr3_aa: CASRSTGGEQFF

clone_size: -
v_call: TRBV2
j_call: TRBJ2-3
d_call: TRBD2
cdr3_nt: TGTGCCAGCAGTGAGATGGGACTAGATACAGATACGCAGTATTTT
cdr3_aa: CASSEMGLDTDTQYF

clone_size: -
v_call: TRBV30
j_call: TRBJ1-5
d_call: -
cdr3_nt: TGTGCCTGGAGTGCAGGGGTAATGCGTGGCAATCAGCCCCAGCATTTT
cdr3_aa: CAWSAGVMRGNQPQHF

clone_size: -
v_call: TRBV30
j_call: TRBJ2-2
d_call: -
cdr3_nt: TGTGCCTGGAGACAGCAGCTAATGGGCACCGGGGAGCTGTTTTTT
cdr3_aa: CAWRQQLMGTGELFF

clone_size: few
v_call: TRBV19
j_call: TRBJ1-1
d_call: -
cdr3_nt: TGTGCCAGTAGTATACCTCGGATTACGAACACTGAAGCTTTCTTT
cdr3_aa: CASSIPRITNTEAFF

clone_size: -
v_call: TRBV15
j_call: TRBJ1-3
d_call: -
cdr3_nt: TGTGCCACCAGCAGGGACTCACCGGGACCTAAAAACACCATATATTTT
cdr3_aa: CATSRDSPGPKNTIYF

clone_size: -
v_call: TRBV6-1
j_call: TRBJ1-2
d_call: TRBD1
cdr3_nt: TGTGCCAGCAGTTTTGCGGGACAGGGAAGGGGCTACACCTTC
cdr3_aa: CASSFAGQGRGYTF

clone_size: -
v_call: TRBV4-2
j_call: TRBJ2-1
d_call: TRBD2
cdr3_nt: TGTGCCAGCAGCCAGACTGGGACTAACCCGGGTAATGAGCAGTTCTTC
cdr3_aa: CASSQTGTNPGNEQFF

clone_size: -
v_call: TRBV30
j_call: TRBJ2-6
d_call: -
cdr3_nt: TGTGCCTGGAGTCCTCCGGGGGCTGGGGCCAACGTCCTGACTTTC
cdr3_aa: CAWSPPGAGANVLTF

clone_size: -
v_call: TRBV5-1
j_call: TRBJ2-6
d_call: -
cdr3_nt: TGCGCCAGCAGCTTGGCTTTGAGTTCTGGGGCCAACGTCCTGACTTTC
cdr3_aa: CASSLALSSGANVLTF

clone_size: -
v_call: TRBV20-1
j_call: TRBJ2-7
d_call: -
cdr3_nt: TGCAGTGCTGTAACAGGGTACGAGCAGTACTTC
cdr3_aa: CSAVTGYEQYF

clone_size: -
v_call: TRBV27
j_call: TRBJ2-4
d_call: TRBD1
cdr3_nt: TGTGCCAGCAGTTTTGTTCGGGACAGAAAAAACATTCAGTACTTC
cdr3_aa: CASSFVRDRKNIQYF

clone_size: -
v_call: TRBV29-1
j_call: TRBJ1-1
d_call: TRBD1
cdr3_nt: TGCAGCACGAGACAGGGAGGGACTGAAGCTTTCTTT
cdr3_aa: CSTRQGGTEAFF

clone_size: -
v_call: TRBV12-5
j_call: TRBJ2-7
d_call: TRBD1
cdr3_nt: TGTGCTAGTGGTTTGGGAATAGGACAGGGGGCTTCCTACGAGCAGTACTTC
cdr3_aa: CASGLGIGQGASYEQYF

clone_size: -
v_call: TRBV29-1
j_call: TRBJ2-7
d_call: TRBD1
cdr3_nt: TGCAGCGTCCTACAGGGGCCCCACGAGCAGTACTTC
cdr3_aa: CSVLQGPHEQYF